This T cell receptor beta chain was identified during a study of cytomegalovirus exposure and HLA in healthy donors (dated by TCRdb to about 2017). At the level of the whole study: An earlier analysis of some 550 of the donors reported more than 250 Gb of sequence data and about 100 million unique TCR beta sequences from some 180 million T cells. An early release that covered about 600 HLA-typed donors contained approximately 290 gigabases of sequencing data and tens of millions of unique TCR sequences. Among the roughly 400 genotyped donors, around 79% belonged to the genetic ancestry cluster associated with self-reported Caucasian donors. The study aimed to test whether signatures of past pathogen exposure could be identified by cataloging public T cell receptors. The study profiled the T cell repertoires of 500 to 800 subjects by immunosequencing and related them to cytomegalovirus serostatus. Along with the approximately 650-subject first cohort, a separate validation cohort of over a hundred different subjects was used. The study combined high-throughput TCR immunosequencing, statistical association of individual TCRs with disease status, and machine learning to predict cytomegalovirus infection status. In a later analysis, previously published TCR beta repertoires from fewer than 750 donors were re-analyzed and high-resolution HLA genotyping was added so that TCR occurrence patterns could be studied. Rather than drawing on any new phenotypic data, the later analysis identified candidate immune exposures from TCR beta sequences and the way those sequences occurred across donors. In an earlier analysis of roughly 600 of the donors, high-throughput TCR beta sequencing was used to judge whether each TCR beta V gene segment behaved as functional or pseudogenic. Donor age, sex, ethnicity and CMV serostatus were collected together with the repertoire data. Genome-wide SNP genotypes for about 55% of the roughly 670 donors were used in a later genetic analysis, which treated that subset as a discovery cohort. All discovery cohort repertoires had been generated using a single sequencing platform. Class I and class II HLA loci were covered by the typing at four-digit resolution. The number of typed donors differed by locus: roughly 620-640 for A, B, C, DRB1 and DQB1; 500 to 550 for DQA1; approximately 600 for DPA1; and around 470 for DPB1. Because of strong linkage in the cohort, five DR-DQ haplotypes were treated as single units for association and clustering. Across about 370 genotyped donors of the cohort, an average of approximately 240,000 unique TCR beta nucleotide sequences per donor were sequenced, and approximately 19% of those sequences were non-productive. The paper as a whole reports these results and caveats: A later analysis reported that several top co-occurrence clusters appeared linked to parvovirus B19, influenza, CMV and Epstein-Barr virus. A later genetic analysis reported fewer N-insertions in productive TCRs among donors in an Asian-associated ancestry cluster than the roughly 700-donor mean. The study listed 150 to 200 TCR beta chains as associated with cytomegalovirus. Across donors, most TCR sequences were observed very rarely, whereas some public TCRs were present in many individuals. In vitro tests confirmed that a few of the cytomegalovirus-associated TCR beta chains recognize cytomegalovirus antigens. Because some donors lacked HLA typing at each locus, the association tests relied only on the typed subset. The classifier was reported to diagnose cytomegalovirus status with high specificity and sensitivity in both the original and validation cohorts. Correlated functional status among segregating V segments might be attributable to linkage disequilibrium, but an unknown experimental factor could not be ruled out. Some IMGT-functional V segments, including TRBV6-2 and TRBV6-3, could not be distinguished by the 87-base-pair reads and were therefore excluded. A cluster of highly shared sequence variants was judged likely to be a technical artifact of the sequencing pipeline. When HLA alleles, especially DR and DQ, strongly co-occurred, attributing TCR associations to individual alleles was difficult. At a false discovery rate of 0.05, a later analysis linked around 15,000 TCR beta sequences to specific HLA alleles. In a later genetic analysis, a missense DCLRE1C variant was associated with V-gene and J-gene trimming of TCR beta chains, and the association was replicated in an independent cohort. An earlier analysis of approximately 570 of the donors showed that most TCR beta V segments appeared in productive rearrangements either about 87% or about 30% of the time, which broadly matched IMGT annotations. It was suggested by the authors that the approach could potentially be generalized to other disease states and immunological phenotypes. In a later analysis, the rate of TCR association differed among HLA loci, with DRB1 alleles having the most associated TCRs and HLA-C alleles having the fewest. The earlier analysis of some 560 of the donors excluded 15 to 20 rarely observed V segments, including chromosome 9 orphons, because counts were too low. A further reported finding was that TCR beta sequences accurately predicted the HLA-A and HLA-B alleles for most subjects in the first cohort. This cohort had only TCR beta chains sequenced, and the lack of alpha or paired-chain data limited which features could be detected. CMV serostatus was the only immune exposure information available for the cohort. Most CMV-associated TCR beta chains appeared to be HLA-restricted in a later analysis, and the HLA associations seemed to be driven largely by CMV exposure. Presence/absence analyses assumed roughly uniform sequencing depth across donors, an assumption that may not hold. Compared with equally common non-associated chains, HLA-associated TCR beta chains in a later analysis were more clonally expanded and had lower generation probabilities.

In regard to this clone: This receptor's antigen is unknown. No clone much larger than this one lies a single base away; base qualities are absent.

The method was the immunoSEQ multiplex PCR assay. For the multiplex PCR, a mixture combining 60 forward primers for TCR Vbeta segments and 13 reverse primers for TCR Jbeta segments was used. The CDR3 region of rearranged TCR beta genes was amplified from genomic DNA by a multiplex PCR assay. On the Illumina HiSeq System, the amplified TCR beta libraries were sequenced as 87-base-pair reads. The source study handled its data this way. In a later analysis, 70 million to 95 million unique TCR beta chains were counted across the roughly 670 repertoires, and roughly 10 million of these chains were shared by at least two donors. Raw reads were error-corrected and collapsed into unique sequences with a nearest-neighbor algorithm that merged closely related sequences to remove PCR and sequencing errors. V, D and J gene segments were assigned by aligning CDR3 sequences to IMGT reference sequences. Each retained sequence needed at least a six-nucleotide match to both a V gene segment and a J gene segment. Rearrangements were classified as productive when the CDR3 lacked stop codons and remained in frame with V and J, and all other rearrangements were classified as non-productive. CDR3 was defined by IMGT convention, running from the second conserved V-encoded cysteine to the conserved J-encoded phenylalanine. The earlier analysis of 550 to 650 of the donors excluded any sequence lacking an unambiguous match to a single V gene segment. In an earlier analysis of approximately 560 of the donors, a V segment was called functional when productive rearrangements were above 56.7%, and segregating when the standard deviation between donors exceeded 5%. A statistical classification framework was developed to diagnose cytomegalovirus status using the catalog of TCR beta chain sequences. V and J gene assignment, in a later analysis, came from comparing TCR nucleotide sequences with IMGT/GENE-DB human TR gene sequences. A later analysis assigned CDR3 sequences and most-parsimonious VDJ recombination scenarios with the TCRdist pipeline. A later analysis defined each TCR beta chain by its CDR3 amino acid sequence plus V-gene family, and excluded reads lacking a unique V-gene family. To address suspected cross-contamination and a sequencing artifact, a later analysis removed around 590 highly shared, low-generation-probability nucleotide sequences. For each public chain, a later analysis derived a clonal expansion index from normalized ranks of inferred template counts within each repertoire. A later analysis computed generation probabilities with a VDJ recombination model fitted to out-of-frame rearrangements, and checked the results against IGoR. In a later analysis, hypergeometric tests were used to score TCR-TCR, TCR-HLA and TCR-CMV co-occurrence, with a repertoire-size bias correction applied to TCR pairs. To estimate false discovery rates, a later analysis permuted the HLA or CMV assignments 20 times. In a later analysis, co-occurring TCRs were grouped using DBSCAN, with TCRdist sequence similarity added in when clustering inside HLA-allele-positive subsets. For co-occurrence clustering, repertoires with fewer than 30,000 or more than 120,000 public chains were excluded, along with a handful of repertoires with anomalous nucleotide sharing. Here the immuneACCESS table is served through TCRdb, limited to in-frame sequences with V and J called. Missing clones are a known gap in these copies; in checked studies unresolved V genes cover under half, and the rest lacks a known reason. V and J calls and clone size come straight from that table; D and trimming were deduced from the DNA. Counted in this sample were approximately 120,000 clones; about 78% of them appeared once. More than 3% of the sample rests with the top ten.

The cohort comprised hundreds of healthy bone marrow donors. All cohort members were sampled while nominally healthy, although unrecorded immune exposures were likely present. The donor tested CMV seronegative and was one of the 352 seronegative cohort members. A peripheral blood sample was provided by each donor, and peripheral blood mononuclear cells were used for TCR beta sequencing. Genomic DNA extraction from the blood cell samples was performed with the Qiagen DNeasy Blood Extraction Kit. Measured from the cysteine to the phenylalanine, the CDR3 is 12 residues long. The sequence is cut down to CDR3 DNA, 36 bases in frame from base 1. Taken from the germline V gene, the CDR1 and CDR2 loops are ENHRY and SYGVKD.

The TCR originated in a young man in good health and CMV-seronegative. Recombination linked TRBV10-3 to TRBJ2-5; TRBD1 is a possible D gene, resting on 5 matching bases. The J call may be faulty, since TRBJ2-7 better matches the DNA end. Sequenced sample: PBMCs. The sequenced DNA: TGTGCCATCAAGGACAACTCCTACGAGCAGTACTTC. Its translation reads: CAIKDNSYEQYF.